This TCR beta chain was found in a study of monozygotic twins with inflammatory bowel disease. The study's findings and limits: Part of the variability in patient repertoires may have come from differing immunosuppressive treatments. Those with IBD had lower TCRbeta diversity (inverse Simpson) than their healthy co-twins did.

Turning to this clonotype: No antigen is known for it.

The authors used about 4,000 ng of total RNA per TCR library. Template switching incorporated UMIs with a 6-nucleotide sample barcode. TCRdb re-called the 5' RACE reads and gives one entry per CDR3 protein, without DNA. This sample contains some 150,000 distinct CDR3 sequences. The CDR3 runs to 15 residues. Germline V CDR1 and CDR2: ENHRY, SYGVKD. This clonotype was sampled from a human donor with ulcerative colitis or Crohn's disease, or a healthy co-twin of an affected twin (not recorded which). V gene TRBV10-3 combines with J gene TRBJ1-4. The sequenced sample consisted of blood. The CDR3 sequence: CAISDSGSTNEKLFF.